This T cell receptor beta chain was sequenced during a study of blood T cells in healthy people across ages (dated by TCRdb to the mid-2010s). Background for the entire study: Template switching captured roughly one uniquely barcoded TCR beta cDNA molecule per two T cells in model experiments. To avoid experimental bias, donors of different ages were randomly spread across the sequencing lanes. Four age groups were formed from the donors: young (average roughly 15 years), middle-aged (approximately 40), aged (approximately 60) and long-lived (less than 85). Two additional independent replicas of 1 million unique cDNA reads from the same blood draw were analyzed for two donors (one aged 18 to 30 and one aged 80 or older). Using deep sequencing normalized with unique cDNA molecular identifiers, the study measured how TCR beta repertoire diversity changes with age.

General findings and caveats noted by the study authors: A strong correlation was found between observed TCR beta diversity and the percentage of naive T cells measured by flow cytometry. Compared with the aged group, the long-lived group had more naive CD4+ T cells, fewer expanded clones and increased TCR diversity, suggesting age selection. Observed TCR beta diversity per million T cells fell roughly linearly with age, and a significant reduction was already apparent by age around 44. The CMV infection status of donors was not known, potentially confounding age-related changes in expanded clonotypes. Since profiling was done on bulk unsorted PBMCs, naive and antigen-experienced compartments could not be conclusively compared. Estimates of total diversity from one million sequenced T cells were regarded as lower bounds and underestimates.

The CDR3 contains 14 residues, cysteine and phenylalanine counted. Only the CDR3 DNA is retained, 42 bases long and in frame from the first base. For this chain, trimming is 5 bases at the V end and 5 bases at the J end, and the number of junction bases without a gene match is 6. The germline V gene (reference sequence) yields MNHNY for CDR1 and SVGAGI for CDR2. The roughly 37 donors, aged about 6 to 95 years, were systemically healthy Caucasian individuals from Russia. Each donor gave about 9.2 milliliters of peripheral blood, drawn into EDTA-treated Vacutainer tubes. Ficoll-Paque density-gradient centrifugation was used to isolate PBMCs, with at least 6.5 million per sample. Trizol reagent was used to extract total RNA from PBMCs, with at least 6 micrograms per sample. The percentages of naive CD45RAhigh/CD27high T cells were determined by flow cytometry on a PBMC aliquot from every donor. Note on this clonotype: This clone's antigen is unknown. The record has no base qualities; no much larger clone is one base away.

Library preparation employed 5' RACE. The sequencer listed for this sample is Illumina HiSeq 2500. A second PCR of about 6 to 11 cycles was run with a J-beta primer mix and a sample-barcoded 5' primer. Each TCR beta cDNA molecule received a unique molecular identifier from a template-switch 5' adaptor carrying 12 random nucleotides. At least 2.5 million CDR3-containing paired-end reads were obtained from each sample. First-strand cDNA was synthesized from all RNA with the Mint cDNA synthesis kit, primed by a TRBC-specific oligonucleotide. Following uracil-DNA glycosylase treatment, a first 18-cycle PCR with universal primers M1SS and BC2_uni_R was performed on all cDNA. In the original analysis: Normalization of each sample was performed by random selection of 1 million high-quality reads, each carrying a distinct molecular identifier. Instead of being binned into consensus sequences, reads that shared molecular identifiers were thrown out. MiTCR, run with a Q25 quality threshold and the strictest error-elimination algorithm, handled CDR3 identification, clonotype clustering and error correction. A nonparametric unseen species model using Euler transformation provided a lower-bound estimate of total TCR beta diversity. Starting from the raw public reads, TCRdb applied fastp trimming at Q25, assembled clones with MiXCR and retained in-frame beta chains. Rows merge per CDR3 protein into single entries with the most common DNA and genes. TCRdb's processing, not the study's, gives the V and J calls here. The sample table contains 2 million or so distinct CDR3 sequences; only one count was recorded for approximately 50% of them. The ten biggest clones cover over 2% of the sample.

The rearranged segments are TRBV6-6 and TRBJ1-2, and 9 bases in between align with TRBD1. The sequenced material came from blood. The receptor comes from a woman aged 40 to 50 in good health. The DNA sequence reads TGTGCCAGCAGTGAGGGGACAGGGTGGTATGGCTACACCTTC. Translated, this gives CASSEGTGWYGYTF.